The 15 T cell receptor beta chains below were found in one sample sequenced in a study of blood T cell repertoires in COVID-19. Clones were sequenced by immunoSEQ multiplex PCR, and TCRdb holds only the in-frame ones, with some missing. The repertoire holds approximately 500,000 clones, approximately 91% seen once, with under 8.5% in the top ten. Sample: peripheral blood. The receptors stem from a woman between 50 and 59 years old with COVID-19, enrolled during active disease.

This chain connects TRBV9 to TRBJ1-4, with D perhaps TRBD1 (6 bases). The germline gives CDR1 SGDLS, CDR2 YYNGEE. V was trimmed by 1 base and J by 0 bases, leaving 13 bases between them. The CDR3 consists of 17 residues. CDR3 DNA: TGTGCCAGCAGCGTACCCCGACAGGAACCAACTAATGAAAAACTGTTTTTT. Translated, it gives CASSVPRQEPTNEKLFF.

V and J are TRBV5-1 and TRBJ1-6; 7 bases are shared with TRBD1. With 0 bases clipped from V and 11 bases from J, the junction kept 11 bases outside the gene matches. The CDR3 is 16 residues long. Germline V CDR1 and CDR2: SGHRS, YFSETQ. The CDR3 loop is CASSLVGGRTGAPLHF. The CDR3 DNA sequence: TGCGCCAGCAGCTTGGTGGGCGGCCGGACAGGAGCACCCCTCCACTTT.

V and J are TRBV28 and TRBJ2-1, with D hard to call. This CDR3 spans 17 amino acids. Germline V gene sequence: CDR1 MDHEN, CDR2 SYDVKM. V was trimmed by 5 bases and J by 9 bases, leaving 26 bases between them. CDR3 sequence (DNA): TGTGCCAGCAGTCCCCAAATATCTAGAGACCTTAGGTCTGAGCAGTTCTTC. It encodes CASSPQISRDLRSEQFF.

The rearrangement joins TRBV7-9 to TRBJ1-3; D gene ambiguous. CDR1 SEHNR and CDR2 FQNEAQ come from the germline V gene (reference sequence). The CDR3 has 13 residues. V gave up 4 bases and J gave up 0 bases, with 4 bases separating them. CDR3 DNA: TGTGCCAGCAGCTCCCTCTCTGGAAACACCATATATTTT. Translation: CASSSLSGNTIYF.

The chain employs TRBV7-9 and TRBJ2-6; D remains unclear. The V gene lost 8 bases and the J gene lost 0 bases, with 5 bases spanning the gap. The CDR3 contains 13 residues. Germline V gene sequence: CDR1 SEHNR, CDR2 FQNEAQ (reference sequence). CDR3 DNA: TGTGCCAGCGGCGGCTCTGGGGCCAACGTCCTGACTTTC. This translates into CASGGSGANVLTF. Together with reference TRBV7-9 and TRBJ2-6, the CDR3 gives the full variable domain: DTGVSQNPRHKITKRGQNVTFRCDPISEHNRLYWYRQTLGQGPEFLTYFQNEAQLEKSRLLSDRFSAERPKGSFSTLEIQRTEQGDSAMYLCASGGSGANVLTFGAGSRLTVL.

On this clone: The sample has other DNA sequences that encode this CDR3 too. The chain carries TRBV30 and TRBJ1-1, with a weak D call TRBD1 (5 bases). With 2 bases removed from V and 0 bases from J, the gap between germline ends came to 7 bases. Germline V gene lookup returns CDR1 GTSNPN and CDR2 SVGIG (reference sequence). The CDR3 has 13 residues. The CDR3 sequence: CAWSWGVNTEAFF. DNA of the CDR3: TGTGCCTGGAGTTGGGGGGTGAACACTGAAGCTTTCTTT.

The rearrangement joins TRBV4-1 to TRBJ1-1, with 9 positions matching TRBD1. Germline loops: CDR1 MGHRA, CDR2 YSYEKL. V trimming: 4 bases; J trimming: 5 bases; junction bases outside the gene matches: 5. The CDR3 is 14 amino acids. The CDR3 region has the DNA TGCGCCAGCAGCCCACGACAGGGGGGGACTGAAGCTTTCTTT. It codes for CASSPRQGGTEAFF.

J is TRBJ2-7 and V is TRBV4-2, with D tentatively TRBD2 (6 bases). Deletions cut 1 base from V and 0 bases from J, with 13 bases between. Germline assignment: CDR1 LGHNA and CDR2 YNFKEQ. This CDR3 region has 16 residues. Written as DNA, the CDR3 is TGTGCCAGCAGCCAAGTGAGCGGGTCGAGCTCCTACGAGCAGTACTTC. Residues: CASSQVSGSSSYEQYF.

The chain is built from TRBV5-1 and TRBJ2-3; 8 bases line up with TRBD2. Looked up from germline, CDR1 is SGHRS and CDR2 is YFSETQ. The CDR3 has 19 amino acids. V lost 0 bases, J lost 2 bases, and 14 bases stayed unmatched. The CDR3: CASSLAVIAGSTNTDTQYF. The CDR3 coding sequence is TGCGCCAGCAGCTTGGCCGTAATAGCGGGGTCCACGAACACAGATACGCAGTATTTT.

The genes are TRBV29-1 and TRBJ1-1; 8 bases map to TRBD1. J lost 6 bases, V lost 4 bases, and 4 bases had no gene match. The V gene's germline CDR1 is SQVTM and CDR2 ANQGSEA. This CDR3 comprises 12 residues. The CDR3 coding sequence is TGCAGCGTTGGACAGGGGAAGCCTGAAGCTTTCTTT. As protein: CSVGQGKPEAFF.

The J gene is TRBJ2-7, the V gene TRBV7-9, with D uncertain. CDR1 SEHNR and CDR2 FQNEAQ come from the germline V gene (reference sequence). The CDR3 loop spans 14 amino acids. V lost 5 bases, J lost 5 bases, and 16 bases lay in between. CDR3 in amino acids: CASSLRADIHEQYF. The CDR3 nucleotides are TGTGCCAGCAGCCTGCGAGCTGACATCCACGAGCAGTACTTC.

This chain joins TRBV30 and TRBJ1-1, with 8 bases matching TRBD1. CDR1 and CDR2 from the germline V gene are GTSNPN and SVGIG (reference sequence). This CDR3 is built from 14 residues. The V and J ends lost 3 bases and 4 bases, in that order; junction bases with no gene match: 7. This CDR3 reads CAWSQTGGGTEAFF. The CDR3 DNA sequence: TGTGCCTGGAGCCAAACAGGGGGAGGCACTGAAGCTTTCTTT. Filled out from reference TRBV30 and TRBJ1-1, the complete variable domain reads SQTIHQWPATLVQPVGSPLSLECTVEGTSNPNLYWYRQAAGRGLQLLFYSVGIGQISSEVPQNLSASRPQDRQFILSSKKLLLSDSGFYLCAWSQTGGGTEAFFGQGTRLTVV.

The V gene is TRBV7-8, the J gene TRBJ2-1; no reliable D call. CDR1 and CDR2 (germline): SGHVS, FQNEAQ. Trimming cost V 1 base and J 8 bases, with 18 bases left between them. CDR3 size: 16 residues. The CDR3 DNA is TGTGCCAGCAGCTTAGTCTTCGCTATCGGTCGGGATGAGCAGTTCTTC. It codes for CASSLVFAIGRDEQFF.

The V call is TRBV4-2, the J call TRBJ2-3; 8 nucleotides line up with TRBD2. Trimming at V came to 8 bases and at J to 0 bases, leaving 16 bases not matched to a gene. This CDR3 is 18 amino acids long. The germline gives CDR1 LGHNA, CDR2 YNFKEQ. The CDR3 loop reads CASRGGDNGPPSTDTQYF. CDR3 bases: TGTGCCAGCCGGGGGGGGGACAACGGCCCTCCTAGCACAGATACGCAGTATTTT.

CDR3 residues: CASSPPTGFEKLFF. The CDR3 bases are TGTGCCAGCAGCCCCCCGACAGGGTTTGAAAAACTGTTTTTT. The chain links TRBV3-1 (or the pseudogene TRBV3-2) to TRBJ1-4; 7 bases fit TRBD1. V shed 4 bases and J 7 bases; nucleotides not matched to a gene: 6. Germline V lookup: CDR1 LGHDT, CDR2 YNNKEL (reference sequence). The CDR3 contains 14 residues.